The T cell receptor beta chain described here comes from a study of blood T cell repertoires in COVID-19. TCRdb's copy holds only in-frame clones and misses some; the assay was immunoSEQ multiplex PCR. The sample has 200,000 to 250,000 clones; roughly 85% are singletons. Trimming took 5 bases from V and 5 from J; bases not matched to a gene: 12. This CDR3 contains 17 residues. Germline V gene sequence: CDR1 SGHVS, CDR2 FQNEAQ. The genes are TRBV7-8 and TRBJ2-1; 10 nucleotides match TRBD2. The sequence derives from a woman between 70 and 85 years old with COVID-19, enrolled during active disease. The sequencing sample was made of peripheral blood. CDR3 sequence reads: CASSLSAWSGRDNEQFF. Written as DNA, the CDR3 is TGTGCCAGCAGCCTAAGTGCTTGGAGCGGGAGGGACAATGAGCAGTTCTTC.